These 17 T cell receptor beta chains share one sample of origin, sequenced in a study of cytotoxic CD8 clonotypes in ibrutinib-treated CLL. This table comes from immunoSEQ multiplex PCR, and its TCRdb copy is limited to in-frame clones, with some not included. Of over 120,000 clones in the sample, 70% to 80% were seen once. The material sequenced was PBMCs, taken after 12 months of ibrutinib treatment. The receptors were gathered from a human donor with chronic lymphocytic leukemia.

The chain uses TRBV6-1 and TRBJ1-4, with TRBD1 matching 8 bases. CDR1 MNHNS and CDR2 SASEGT come from the germline V gene. This CDR3 has 14 amino acids. Trimming took 1 base from V and 7 from J; bases not matched to a gene: 2. CDR3 nucleotide sequence: TGTGCCAGCAGTGAAGGGACAGGGTTTGAAAAACTGTTTTTT. Amino acid sequence: CASSEGTGFEKLFF.

J is TRBJ2-3 and V is TRBV19, with 10 positions matching TRBD1. The CDR3 is 14 residues long. V lost 6 bases to trimming and J lost 4 bases; unmatched junction nucleotides: 4. Per germline, CDR1 LNHDA and CDR2 SQIVND (reference sequence). Here the CDR3 reads CASSGTGAADTQYF. The CDR3 nucleotides are TGTGCCAGTAGCGGGACAGGGGCAGCAGATACGCAGTATTTT.

The rearrangement uses TRBV7-3 and TRBJ2-1, with 7 bases identical to TRBD2. This CDR3 region has 16 residues. Unmatched junction bases numbered 10, after V lost 0 bases and J lost 8 bases. The germline V gene has CDR1 SGHTA and CDR2 FQGTGA. CDR3 nucleotides: TGTGCCAGCAGCTTAACGTGGGACTACGCCAAGGATGAGCAGTTCTTC. It encodes CASSLTWDYAKDEQFF.

A note on this clone: At one boundary the junction diverges from the germline segment, which might be a read error. The chain employs TRBV7-7 and TRBJ2-5; 8 bases map to TRBD1. The germline CDR1 and CDR2 sequences are SSHAT and FNYEAQ (reference sequence). CDR3 length: 14 amino acids. The CDR3 DNA sequence: TGTGCTAGCAGCCCGGACAGGGTAGAAGAGACCCAGTACTTC. It yields the protein CASSPDRVEETQYF.

The chain carries TRBV29-1 and TRBJ2-5; TRBD2 matches at 9 bases. V was pared by 5 bases and J by 5 bases, with 6 bases of the junction left unmatched. Germline V gene data show CDR1 as SQVTM and CDR2 as ANQGSEA. The CDR3 runs 13 residues. The CDR3 DNA sequence: TGCAGCGTTTTTTTAGCGGGAGTTGAGACCCAGTACTTC. Translated, it gives CSVFLAGVETQYF.

This clone was counted between two and nine times. The chain recombines TRBV9 with TRBJ2-5; a possible D gene is TRBD1 (5 bases). The CDR3 loop spans 12 amino acids. V was clipped by 0 bases and J by 5 bases, with 5 bases between them. Per the germline V gene, CDR1 is SGDLS and CDR2 is YYNGEE. CDR3 nucleotide sequence: TGTGCCAGCAGCGTAGACAGGGAGACCCAGTACTTC. This gives the protein CASSVDRETQYF.

This rearrangement joins TRBV13 to TRBJ2-1; D is ambiguous. Germline V CDR1 and CDR2: PRHDT, FYEKMQ (reference sequence). This CDR3 spans 13 amino acids. The germline V and J ends were trimmed by 8 bases and 0 bases, with 8 bases remaining between them. The CDR3 here is CASAPSSYNEQFF. The CDR3 DNA reads TGTGCCAGCGCCCCGTCCTCCTACAATGAGCAGTTCTTC. Full variable domain (outside the CDR3, taken from reference TRBV13 and TRBJ2-1): AAGVIQSPRHLIKEKRETATLKCYPIPRHDTVYWYQQGPGQDPQFLISFYEKMQSDKGSIPDRFSAQQFSDYHSELNMSSLELGDSALYFCASAPSSYNEQFFGPGTRLTVL.

The chain carries TRBV19 and TRBJ2-3; no definite D call. This CDR3 has 14 residues. The ends were cut back, 0 bases at V and 3 bases at J, with 7 bases in the middle. Germline V gives CDR1 LNHDA, CDR2 SQIVND (reference sequence). The CDR3 DNA follows: TGTGCCAGTAGTATAGATCGGCCAACAGATACGCAGTATTTT. This translates into CASSIDRPTDTQYF.

V is TRBV28 and J is TRBJ1-4; no clear D. Trimming pared 5 bases from V and 0 bases from J, leaving 7 bases between. CDR1 is MDHEN, CDR2 SYDVKM, per germline. The CDR3 is 14 amino acids. In DNA, the CDR3 is TGTGCCAGCAGTAGAGTTGCAACTAATGAAAAACTGTTTTTT. This gives the protein CASSRVATNEKLFF.

This sequence joins TRBV6-6 and TRBJ1-4; D not resolved. Trimming removed 2 bases from V and 10 bases from J, with 17 bases in between. The CDR3 is 15 amino acids. Germline V gene lookup returns CDR1 MNHNY and CDR2 SVGAGI (reference sequence). This CDR3 is CASSYEQLGVGKLFF. The CDR3 nucleotides are TGTGCCAGCAGTTACGAGCAACTTGGGGTAGGAAAACTGTTTTTT.

The genes are TRBV5-1 and TRBJ2-6, with D hard to call. With 0 bases removed from V and 0 bases from J, the gap between germline ends came to 4 bases. This CDR3 comprises 15 residues. Germline CDR1 is SGHRS and CDR2 is YFSETQ. The CDR3: CASSLDASGANVLTF. CDR3 in DNA: TGCGCCAGCAGCTTGGACGCCTCTGGGGCCAACGTCCTGACTTTC.

This clone came up a few times. The V and J genes are TRBV27 and TRBJ2-3; TRBD1 aligns across 7 bases. Germline CDR1 MNHEY, CDR2 SMNVEV (reference sequence). This CDR3 region has 14 residues. Trimming at V came to 5 bases and at J to 6 bases, leaving 8 bases not matched to a gene. This CDR3 reads CASSKGQAGDTQYF. The CDR3 nucleotides are TGTGCCAGCAGTAAAGGACAGGCTGGGGATACGCAGTATTTT.

This clone was observed a single time. The chain has TRBV20-1 and TRBJ2-1, with D maybe TRBD2 (6 bases). This CDR3 is 11 amino acids long. V lost 2 bases and J 13 bases, leaving 12 bases between the germline ends. Germline V CDR1 and CDR2: DFQATT, SNEGSKA (reference sequence). The CDR3 protein is CSARWAGRQFF. The CDR3 DNA is TGCAGTGCTAGATGGGCGGGGCGTCAGTTCTTC.

The V and J genes are TRBV28 and TRBJ2-1; possibly TRBD2 for D (6 bases). Between the trimmed V and J ends, which lost 0 bases and 6 bases, there was a span of 15 bases. Germline CDR1 MDHEN, CDR2 SYDVKM. The CDR3 totals 16 residues. The CDR3 nucleotides are TGTGCCAGCAGTTTATGGGAGGGGACGGGACGCAATGAGCAGTTCTTC. It codes for CASSLWEGTGRNEQFF.

The chain combines TRBV7-2 with TRBJ2-7; 9 bases match TRBD1. The CDR3 is 14 amino acids. CDR1 is SGHTA and CDR2 is FQGNSA in the germline V gene. The V and J ends lost 4 bases and 4 bases, in that order; junction bases with no gene match: 5. The CDR3 sequence: CASSSRQGGYEQYF. The DNA for the CDR3 is TGTGCCAGCAGCTCAAGACAGGGGGGATACGAGCAGTACTTC.

This chain uses TRBV7-6 with TRBJ1-1; no clear D. This CDR3 region has 13 residues. CDR1 SGHVS and CDR2 FNYEAQ come from the germline V gene. Trimming shortened V by 5 bases and J by 1 base, and 8 bases separated the two germline ends. The CDR3 loop is CASSQTGNTEAFF. The CDR3 DNA sequence: TGTGCCAGCAGCCAGACTGGGAACACTGAAGCTTTCTTT.

This chain uses TRBV15 with TRBJ1-2; D might be TRBD1 (6 bases). Per germline, CDR1 LNHNV and CDR2 YYDKDF (reference sequence). V lost 5 bases and J lost 4, with 14 bases in between. This CDR3 comprises 14 residues. The CDR3 DNA reads TGTGCCACCAGCCCGGGGGCGGGGGGCTATGGCTACACCTTC. The encoded protein is CATSPGAGGYGYTF.